These 11 T cell receptor beta chains were all obtained from the same sample, sequenced in a study of OX40 agonist ivuxolimab in advanced cancers. Produced via immunoSEQ multiplex PCR; TCRdb's table is partial and in-frame only. Here the sample spans approximately 43,000 clones, roughly 90% being singletons. The specimen was CD4+ or CD8+ T cells sorted from blood, collected in a trial of the OX40 agonist ivuxolimab. The receptors stem from an adult with an advanced solid tumor such as melanoma, head and neck, liver or kidney cancer.

J is TRBJ2-3 and V is TRBV20-1; D unresolved. V lost 7 bases to trimming and J lost 8 bases, with 13 bases between them. This CDR3 spans 11 amino acids. Per the germline V gene, CDR1 is DFQATT and CDR2 is SNEGSKA (reference sequence). As DNA, the CDR3 is TGCAGTGGCGTCAGGTCGGGTACGCAGTATTTT. It is translated as CSGVRSGTQYF.

The V call is TRBV2, the J call TRBJ1-5; 7 nucleotides agree with TRBD1. J lost 5 bases, V lost 5 bases, and 3 bases had no gene match. This CDR3 comprises 13 residues. The germline V gene has CDR1 SNHLY and CDR2 FYNNEI. The CDR3 is CASSLRGHQPQHF. DNA for the CDR3: TGTGCCAGCAGTTTAAGGGGGCATCAGCCCCAGCATTTT. Full variable domain (rest looked up from reference TRBV2 and TRBJ1-5): EPEVTQTPSHQVTQMGQEVILRCVPISNHLYFYWYRQILGQKVEFLVSFYNNEISEKSEIFDDQFSVERPDGSNFTLKIRSTKLEDSAMYFCASSLRGHQPQHFGDGTRLSIL.

V usage is TRBV10-3 and J usage is TRBJ1-4; no firm D call. From germline, CDR1 is ENHRY and CDR2 SYGVKD. The CDR3 is 12 amino acids. Trimming removed 0 bases from V and 6 bases from J, with 2 bases in between. CDR3 in DNA: TGTGCCATCAGTGAGTCAGATGAAAAACTGTTTTTT. As protein: CAISESDEKLFF.

In this sample, this clone turned up once. The J gene is TRBJ2-2, the V gene TRBV7-9; TRBD1 is a possible D gene (5 bases). The CDR3 contains 16 residues. CDR1 is SEHNR and CDR2 is FQNEAQ in the germline V gene (reference sequence). V lost 5 bases, J lost 0 bases, and 13 bases lay in between. The CDR3 sequence is CASSPRSTANTGELFF. The CDR3 coding sequence is TGTGCCAGCAGCCCGAGGTCGACAGCGAACACCGGGGAGCTGTTTTTT.

The chain uses TRBV5-1 and TRBJ1-5; D uncertain. The CDR3 contains 13 residues. The germline CDR1 and CDR2 sequences are SGHRS and YFSETQ. Trimming removed 3 bases from V and 5 bases from J, with 9 bases in between. The chain's CDR3 is CASSSNGDQPQHF. CDR3 nucleotide sequence: TGCGCCAGCAGCTCGAACGGTGATCAGCCCCAGCATTTT.

The genes are TRBV7-2 and TRBJ2-5; TRBD2 aligns across 14 bases. The CDR3 spans 18 residues. CDR1 is SGHTA and CDR2 is FQGNSA in the germline V gene. The V gene end was trimmed by 1 base and the J gene end by 1 base; junction bases not matched to a gene: 5. The CDR3 DNA sequence: TGTGCCAGCAGCTTAGGCGGACTAGCGGGGGGACGCCAAGAGACCCAGTACTTC. It specifies CASSLGGLAGGRQETQYF.

V is TRBV12-5 and J is TRBJ2-3; no clear D. V was shortened by 1 base and J by 4 bases, with 9 bases between the two germline ends. The CDR3 contains 14 residues. From germline, CDR1 is LGHNT and CDR2 FRNRAP. This CDR3 reads CASGLDAPPDTQYF. The CDR3 DNA sequence: TGTGCTAGTGGTTTGGATGCCCCTCCAGATACGCAGTATTTT.

The genes are TRBV2 and TRBJ2-1; maybe TRBD1 (6 bases). The V and J ends lost 7 bases and 2 bases respectively, with 12 bases between them. Germline V CDR1 and CDR2: SNHLY, FYNNEI. The CDR3 is 14 amino acids. In nucleotides, the CDR3 is TGTGCCAGCAACCCGGGGACACCCTACAATGAGCAGTTCTTC. This gives the protein CASNPGTPYNEQFF. Looking up the rest from reference TRBV2 and TRBJ2-1 gives the full variable domain: EPEVTQTPSHQVTQMGQEVILRCVPISNHLYFYWYRQILGQKVEFLVSFYNNEISEKSEIFDDQFSVERPDGSNFTLKIRSTKLEDSAMYFCASNPGTPYNEQFFGPGTRLTVL.

This chain links TRBV2 with TRBJ2-1; 11 nucleotides line up with TRBD2. CDR1 SNHLY and CDR2 FYNNEI come from the germline V gene. V lost 4 bases, J lost 0 bases, and 5 bases stayed unmatched. The CDR3 consists of 17 residues. CDR3 protein: CASSGGTSGHSYNEQFF. CDR3 coding DNA: TGTGCCAGCAGTGGGGGGACTAGCGGACACTCCTACAATGAGCAGTTCTTC.

The CDR3 DNA reads as TGTGCCAGCAGCTGGGGGACAGGGGAAGGCAATCAGCCCCAGCATTTT. Translating it yields CASSWGTGEGNQPQHF. The chain carries TRBV5-6 and TRBJ1-5, with 10 bases that match TRBD1. This CDR3 comprises 16 residues. V was clipped by 3 bases and J by 2 bases; unmatched bases: 5. The germline V gene has CDR1 SGHDT and CDR2 YYEEEE.

The rearrangement joins TRBV5-6 to TRBJ1-6; D is unresolved. Germline values: CDR1 SGHDT, CDR2 YYEEEE. V lost 1 base and J lost 5, with 10 bases in between. CDR3 size: 15 residues. CDR3 nucleotides: TGTGCCAGCAGCTTGATGGGATCAGATAATTCACCCCTCCACTTT. It is translated as CASSLMGSDNSPLHF.